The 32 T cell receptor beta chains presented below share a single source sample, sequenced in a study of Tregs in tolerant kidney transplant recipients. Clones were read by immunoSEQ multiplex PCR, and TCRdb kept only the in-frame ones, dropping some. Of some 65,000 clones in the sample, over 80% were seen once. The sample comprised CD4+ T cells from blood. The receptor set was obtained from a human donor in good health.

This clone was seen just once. For the CDR3, the DNA is TGCGCCAGCAGCAGCGGGGTCCATTCCTACGAGCAGTACTTC. Encoded protein: CASSSGVHSYEQYF. This chain joins TRBV5-1 and TRBJ2-7; 7 positions match TRBD2. This CDR3 has 14 residues. V gave up 4 bases and J gave up 1 base; unmatched junction bases: 5. CDR1 and CDR2 from the germline V gene are SGHRS and YFSETQ.

The CDR3 sequence is CASGDTQYF. CDR3 DNA sequence: TGTGCCAGCGGAGATACGCAGTATTTT. This chain joins TRBV11-3 and TRBJ2-3, with D unresolved. The CDR3 spans 9 residues. The V gene lost 8 bases and the J gene lost 5 bases, with 2 bases spanning the gap. Germline V CDR1 and CDR2: SGHNT, YENEEA.

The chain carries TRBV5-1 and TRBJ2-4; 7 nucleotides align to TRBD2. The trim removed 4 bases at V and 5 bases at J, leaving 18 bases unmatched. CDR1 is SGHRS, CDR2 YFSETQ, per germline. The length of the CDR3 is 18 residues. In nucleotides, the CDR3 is TGCGCCAGCAGCCTTACCACCGGGACTACCTACCGTCAAAACATTCAGTACTTC. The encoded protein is CASSLTTGTTYRQNIQYF.

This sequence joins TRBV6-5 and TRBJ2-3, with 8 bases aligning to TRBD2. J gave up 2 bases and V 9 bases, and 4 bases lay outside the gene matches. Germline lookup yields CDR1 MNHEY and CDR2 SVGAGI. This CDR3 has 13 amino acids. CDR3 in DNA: TGTGCCAGTAAGCGGGGGCTCACAGATACGCAGTATTTT. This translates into CASKRGLTDTQYF.

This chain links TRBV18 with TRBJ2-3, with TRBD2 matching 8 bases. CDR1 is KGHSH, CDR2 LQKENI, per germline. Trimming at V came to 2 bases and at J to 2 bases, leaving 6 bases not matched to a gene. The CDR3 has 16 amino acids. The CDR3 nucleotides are TGTGCCAGCTCACCAGTGGGACTAGTCCTCACAGATACGCAGTATTTT. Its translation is CASSPVGLVLTDTQYF.

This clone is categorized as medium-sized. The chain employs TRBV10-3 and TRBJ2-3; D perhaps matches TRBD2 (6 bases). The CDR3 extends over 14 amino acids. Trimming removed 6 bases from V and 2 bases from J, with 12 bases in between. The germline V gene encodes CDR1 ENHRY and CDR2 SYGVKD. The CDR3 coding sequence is TGTGCCATCAGGGCGGGAAATCCCACAGATACGCAGTATTTT. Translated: CAIRAGNPTDTQYF.

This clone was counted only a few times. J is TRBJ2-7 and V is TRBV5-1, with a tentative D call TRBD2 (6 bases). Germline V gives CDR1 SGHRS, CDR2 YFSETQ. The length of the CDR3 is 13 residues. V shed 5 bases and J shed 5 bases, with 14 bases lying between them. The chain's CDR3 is CASSRAGFDEQYF. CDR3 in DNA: TGCGCCAGCAGTCGGGCGGGATTCGACGAGCAGTACTTC.

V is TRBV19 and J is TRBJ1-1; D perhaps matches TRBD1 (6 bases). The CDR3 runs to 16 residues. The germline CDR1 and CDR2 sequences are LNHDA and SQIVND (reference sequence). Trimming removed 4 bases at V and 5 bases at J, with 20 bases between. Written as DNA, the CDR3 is TGTGCCAGTAGTACCCGCCTGATGGGGGGGCTTACTGAAGCTTTCTTT. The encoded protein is CASSTRLMGGLTEAFF.

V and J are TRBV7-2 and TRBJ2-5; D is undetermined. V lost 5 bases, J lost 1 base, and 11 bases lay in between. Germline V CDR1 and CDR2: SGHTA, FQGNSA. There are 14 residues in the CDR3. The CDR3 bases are TGTGCCAGCAGCCCCCAGGTTAGCCAAGAGACCCAGTACTTC. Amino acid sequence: CASSPQVSQETQYF.

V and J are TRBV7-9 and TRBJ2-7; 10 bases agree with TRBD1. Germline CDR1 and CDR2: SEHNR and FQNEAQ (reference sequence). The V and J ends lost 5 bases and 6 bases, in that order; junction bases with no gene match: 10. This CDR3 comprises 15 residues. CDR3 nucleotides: TGTGCCAGCAGCCCAGGGGGACAGGGGCTAACCGAGCAGTACTTC. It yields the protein CASSPGGQGLTEQYF.

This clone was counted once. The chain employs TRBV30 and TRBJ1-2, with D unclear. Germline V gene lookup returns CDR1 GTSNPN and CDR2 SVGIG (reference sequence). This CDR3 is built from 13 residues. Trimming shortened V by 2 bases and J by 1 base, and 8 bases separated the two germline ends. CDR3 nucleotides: TGTGCCTGGAGTCGGGAATATAACTATGGCTACACCTTC. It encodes CAWSREYNYGYTF.

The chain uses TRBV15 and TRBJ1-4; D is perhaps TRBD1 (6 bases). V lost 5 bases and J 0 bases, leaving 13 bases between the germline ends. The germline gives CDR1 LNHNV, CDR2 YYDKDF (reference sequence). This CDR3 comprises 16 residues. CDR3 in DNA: TGTGCCACCAGCGGAGGGGGGGGAACAACTAATGAAAAACTGTTTTTT. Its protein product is CATSGGGGTTNEKLFF.

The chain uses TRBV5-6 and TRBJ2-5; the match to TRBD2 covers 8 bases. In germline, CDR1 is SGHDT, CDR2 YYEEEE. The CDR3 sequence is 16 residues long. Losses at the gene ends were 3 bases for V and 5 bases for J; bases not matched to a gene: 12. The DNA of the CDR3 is TGTGCCAGCAGCTCGAACCCAGCGGGGGCCGGGGAGACCCAGTACTTC. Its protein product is CASSSNPAGAGETQYF.

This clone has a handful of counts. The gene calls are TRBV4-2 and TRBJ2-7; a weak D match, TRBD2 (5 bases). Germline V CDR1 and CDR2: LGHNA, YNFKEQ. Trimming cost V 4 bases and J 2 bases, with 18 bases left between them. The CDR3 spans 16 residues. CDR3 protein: CASSPGGGRSTYEQYF. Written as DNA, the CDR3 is TGTGCCAGCAGCCCAGGCGGAGGCAGGTCTACCTACGAGCAGTACTTC.

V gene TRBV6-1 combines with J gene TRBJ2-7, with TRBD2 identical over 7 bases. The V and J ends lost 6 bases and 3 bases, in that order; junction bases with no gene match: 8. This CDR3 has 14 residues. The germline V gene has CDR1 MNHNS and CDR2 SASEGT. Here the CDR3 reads CASSTGGGFYEQYF. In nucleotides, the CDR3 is TGTGCCAGCAGCACGGGAGGAGGTTTCTACGAGCAGTACTTC.

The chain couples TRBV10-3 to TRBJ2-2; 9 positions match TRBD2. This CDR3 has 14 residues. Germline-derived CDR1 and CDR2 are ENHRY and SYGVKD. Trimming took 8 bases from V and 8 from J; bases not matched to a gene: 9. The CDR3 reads CAIQTLSGSGELFF. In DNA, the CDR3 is TGTGCCATCCAAACACTTAGCGGGAGTGGGGAGCTGTTTTTT.

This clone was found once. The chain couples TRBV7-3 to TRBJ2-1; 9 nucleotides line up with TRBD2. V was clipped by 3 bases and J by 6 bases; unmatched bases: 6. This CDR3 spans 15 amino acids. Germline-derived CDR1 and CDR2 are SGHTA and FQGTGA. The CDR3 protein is CASSFQRGASNEQFF. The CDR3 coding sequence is TGTGCCAGCAGCTTCCAGCGGGGGGCATCCAATGAGCAGTTCTTC.

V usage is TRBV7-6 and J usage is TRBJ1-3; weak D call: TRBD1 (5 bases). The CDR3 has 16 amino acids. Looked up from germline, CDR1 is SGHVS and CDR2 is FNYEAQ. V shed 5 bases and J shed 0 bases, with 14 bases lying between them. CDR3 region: CASSRPGPSSGNTIYF. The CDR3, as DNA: TGTGCCAGCAGCCGGCCGGGACCGAGCTCTGGAAACACCATATATTTT. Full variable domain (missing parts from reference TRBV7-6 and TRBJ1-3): GAGVSQSPRYKVTKRGQDVALRCDPISGHVSLYWYRQALGQGPEFLTYFNYEAQQDKSGLPNDRFSAERPEGSISTLTIQRTEQRDSAMYRCASSRPGPSSGNTIYFGEGSWLTVV.

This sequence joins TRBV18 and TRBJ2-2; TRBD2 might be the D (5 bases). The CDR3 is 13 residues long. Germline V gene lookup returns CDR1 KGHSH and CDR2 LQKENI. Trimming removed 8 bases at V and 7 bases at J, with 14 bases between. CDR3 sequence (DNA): TGTGCCAGCAACACTAGGCTTGACGGGGAGCTGTTTTTT. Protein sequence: CASNTRLDGELFF.

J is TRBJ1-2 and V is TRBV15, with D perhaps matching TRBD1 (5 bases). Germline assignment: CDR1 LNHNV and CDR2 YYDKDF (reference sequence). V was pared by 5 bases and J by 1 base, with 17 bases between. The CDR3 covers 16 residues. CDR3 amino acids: CATSPHGGLNNYGYTF. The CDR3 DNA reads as TGTGCCACCAGCCCGCACGGGGGATTGAATAACTATGGCTACACCTTC.

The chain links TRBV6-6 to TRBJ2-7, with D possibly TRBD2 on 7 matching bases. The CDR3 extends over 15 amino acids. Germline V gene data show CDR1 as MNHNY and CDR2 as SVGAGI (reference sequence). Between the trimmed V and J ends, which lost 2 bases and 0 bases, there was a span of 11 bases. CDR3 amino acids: CASSYGGASSYEQYF. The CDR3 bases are TGTGCCAGCAGTTACGGGGGGGCCTCCTCCTACGAGCAGTACTTC.

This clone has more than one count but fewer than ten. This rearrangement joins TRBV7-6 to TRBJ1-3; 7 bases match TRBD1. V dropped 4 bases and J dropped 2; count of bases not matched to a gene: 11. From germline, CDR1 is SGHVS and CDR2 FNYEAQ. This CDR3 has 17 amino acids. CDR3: CASSSQQGYSPGNTIYF. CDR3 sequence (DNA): TGTGCCAGCAGCTCCCAACAGGGGTATTCTCCTGGAAACACCATATATTTT.

CDR3 coding DNA: TGTGCCCGAACGACAGGGTCCGAGCAGTACTTC. It codes for CARTTGSEQYF. The chain employs TRBV30 and TRBJ2-7, with 7 bases matching TRBD1. The V gene's germline CDR1 is GTSNPN and CDR2 SVGIG (reference sequence). V was clipped by 8 bases and J by 6 bases; unmatched bases: 7. The CDR3 runs 11 residues.

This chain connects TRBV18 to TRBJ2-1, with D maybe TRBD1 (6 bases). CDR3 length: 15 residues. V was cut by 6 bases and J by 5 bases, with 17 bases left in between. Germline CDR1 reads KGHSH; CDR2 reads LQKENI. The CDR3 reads CASSPLRTGNNEQFF. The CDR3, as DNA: TGTGCCAGCTCGCCCCTACGTACAGGGAACAATGAGCAGTTCTTC.

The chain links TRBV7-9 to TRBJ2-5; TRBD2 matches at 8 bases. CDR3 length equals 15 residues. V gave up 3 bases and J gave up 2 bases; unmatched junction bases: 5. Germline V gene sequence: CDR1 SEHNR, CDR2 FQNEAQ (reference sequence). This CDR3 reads CASSFTGGRQETQYF. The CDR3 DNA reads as TGTGCCAGCAGCTTTACGGGGGGGCGGCAAGAGACCCAGTACTTC.

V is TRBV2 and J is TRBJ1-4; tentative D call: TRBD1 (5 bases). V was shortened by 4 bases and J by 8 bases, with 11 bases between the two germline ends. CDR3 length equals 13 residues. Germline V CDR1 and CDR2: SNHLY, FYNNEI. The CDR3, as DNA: TGTGCCAGCAGTGTACAGGCGGGAGAAAAACTGTTTTTT. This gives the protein CASSVQAGEKLFF. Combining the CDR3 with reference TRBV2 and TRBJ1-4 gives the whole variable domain EPEVTQTPSHQVTQMGQEVILRCVPISNHLYFYWYRQILGQKVEFLVSFYNNEISEKSEIFDDQFSVERPDGSNFTLKIRSTKLEDSAMYFCASSVQAGEKLFFGSGTQLSVL.

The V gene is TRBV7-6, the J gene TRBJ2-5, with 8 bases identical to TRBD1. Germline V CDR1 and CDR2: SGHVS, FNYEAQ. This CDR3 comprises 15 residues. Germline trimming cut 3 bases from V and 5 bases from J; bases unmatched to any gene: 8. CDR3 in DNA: TGTGCCAGCAGCTTCTCCCCAGGGGGCGGTGAGACCCAGTACTTC. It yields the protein CASSFSPGGGETQYF.

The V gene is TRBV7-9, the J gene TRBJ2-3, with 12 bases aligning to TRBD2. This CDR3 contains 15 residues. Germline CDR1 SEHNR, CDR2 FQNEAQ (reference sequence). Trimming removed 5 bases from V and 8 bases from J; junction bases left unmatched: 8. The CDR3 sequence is CASSRTSGDIGTQYF. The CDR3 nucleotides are TGTGCCAGCAGCCGGACTAGCGGGGACATCGGTACGCAGTATTTT.

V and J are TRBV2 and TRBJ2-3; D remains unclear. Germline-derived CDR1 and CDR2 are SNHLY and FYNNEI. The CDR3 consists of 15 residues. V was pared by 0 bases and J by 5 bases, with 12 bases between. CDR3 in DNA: TGTGCCAGCAGTGAAGCGCTCCCGGGTATAGATACGCAGTATTTT. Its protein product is CASSEALPGIDTQYF.

CDR3 DNA sequence: TGTGCCAGCAGAGCTACTAGCGGGTTGGCCGGGGAGCTGTTTTTT. Its protein is CASRATSGLAGELFF. The rearrangement links TRBV2 to TRBJ2-2; 9 nucleotides agree with TRBD2. Losses at the gene ends were 6 bases for V and 6 bases for J; bases not matched to a gene: 8. Germline CDR1 reads SNHLY; CDR2 reads FYNNEI. CDR3 size: 15 residues.

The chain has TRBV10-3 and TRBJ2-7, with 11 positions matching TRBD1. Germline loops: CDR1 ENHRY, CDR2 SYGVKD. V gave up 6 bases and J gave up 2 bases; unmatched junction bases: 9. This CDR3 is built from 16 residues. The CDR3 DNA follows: TGTGCCATCAGGGATCCGGGACAGGGGGGGACCTACGAGCAGTACTTC. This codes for CAIRDPGQGGTYEQYF.

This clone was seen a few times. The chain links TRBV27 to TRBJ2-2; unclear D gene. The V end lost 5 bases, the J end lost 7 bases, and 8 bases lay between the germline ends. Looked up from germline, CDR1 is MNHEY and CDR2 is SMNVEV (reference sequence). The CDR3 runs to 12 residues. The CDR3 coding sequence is TGTGCCAGCAGTCACGAAGGCGGGGAGCTGTTTTTT. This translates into CASSHEGGELFF.